Presented here are 9 T cell receptor beta chains from one specimen sequenced in a study of T cells in Graves' hyperthyroidism and ophthalmopathy. RNA transcripts gave rise to amplified TCR beta CDR3 regions. Initially, a first-round RT-PCR of the TCR CDR3 employed the HTBI primer set. TCRdb re-called the multiplex PCR reads through MiXCR, storing one row per CDR3 protein. The table lists under 600,000 distinct CDR3 sequences, roughly 16% of them singletons. Specimen: blood. These receptor sequences come from a woman aged 40 to 50 with Graves' ophthalmopathy.

This clonotype was counted only a few times. This chain connects TRBV2 to TRBJ2-1; D possibly corresponds to TRBD2 (6 bases). This CDR3 spans 12 amino acids. V lost 8 bases, J lost 5 bases, and 10 bases lay in between. CDR1 and CDR2 from the germline V gene are SNHLY and FYNNEI. CDR3 region: CASVGLHNEQFF. DNA of the CDR3: TGTGCCAGCGTGGGACTCCACAATGAGCAGTTCTTC.

Comment on this clonotype: The CDR3 ends on some other residue instead of the conserved phenylalanine or tryptophan, so this is likely a read error. J is TRBJ1-5 and V is TRBV12-3 or TRBV12-4, with D unresolved. The length of the CDR3 is 14 residues. Between the trimmed V and J ends, which lost 6 bases and 4 bases, there was a span of 13 bases. The CDR3 is CASSLRALNQPQHL. CDR3 bases: TGTGCCAGCAGCCTCCGGGCCTTGAATCAGCCCCAGCATCTT.

This rearrangement joins TRBV5-1 to TRBJ1-2; 9 nucleotides agree with TRBD1. Trimming at V came to 1 base and at J to 8 bases, leaving 9 bases not matched to a gene. The CDR3 runs 15 residues. Germline lookup yields CDR1 SGHRS and CDR2 YFSETQ. CDR3 sequence reads: CASSLYGQGREGYTF. CDR3 nucleotide sequence: TGCGCCAGCAGCTTGTATGGACAGGGGCGAGAGGGCTACACCTTC.

V and J are TRBV7-9 and TRBJ2-7; no clear D. The V gene's germline CDR1 is SEHNR and CDR2 FQNEAQ (reference sequence). V was pared by 5 bases and J by 0 bases, with 8 bases between. The length of the CDR3 is 13 residues. Here the CDR3 reads CASSPPRSYEQYF. The DNA for the CDR3 is TGTGCCAGCAGCCCTCCGCGCTCCTACGAGCAGTACTTC.

In this sample, this clonotype turned up many times. The CDR3, as DNA: TGCGCCAGCAGCTTTAGTGGAGGGGGCGATCAGCCCCAGCATTTT. Residues: CASSFSGGGDQPQHF. The chain uses TRBV5-1 and TRBJ1-5, with 7 bases aligning to TRBD1. The CDR3 consists of 15 residues. CDR1 is SGHRS, CDR2 YFSETQ, per germline. V shed 2 bases, J shed 5 bases, and the junction held 7 bases outside the gene matches.

This clonotype was seen a few times. The chain joins TRBV3-1 to TRBJ1-6; D not certain. Germline loops: CDR1 LGHDT, CDR2 YNNKEL (reference sequence). Trimming pared 0 bases from V and 7 bases from J, leaving 4 bases between. This CDR3 is 13 amino acids long. This CDR3 reads CASSQDWNSPLHF. CDR3 DNA: TGTGCCAGCAGCCAAGACTGGAATTCACCCCTCCACTTT.

This clonotype has at least ten counts. The chain carries TRBV30 and TRBJ2-4; maybe TRBD1 (6 bases). CDR3 length: 15 amino acids. Germline CDR1 reads GTSNPN; CDR2 reads SVGIG (reference sequence). The V end was cut by 0 bases, the J end by 1 base, with 10 bases between. The CDR3 bases are TGTGCCTGGAGTGTACAGGGATTTGCCAAAAACATTCAGTACTTC. This codes for CAWSVQGFAKNIQYF.

This clonotype has only a few counts. This chain joins TRBV6-6 and TRBJ1-3; a weak D match, TRBD1 (5 bases). The CDR3 length is 16 residues. V was clipped by 0 bases and J by 7 bases, with 16 bases between them. The germline gives CDR1 MNHNY, CDR2 SVGAGI (reference sequence). CDR3 nucleotide sequence: TGTGCCAGCAGTTACTCGGGGCCGCTCTTAAGTAACACCATATATTTT. This gives the protein CASSYSGPLLSNTIYF.

V usage is TRBV7-9 and J usage is TRBJ2-1; TRBD1 or TRBD2 may be the D gene (5 bases each). Between the trimmed V and J ends, which lost 11 bases and 9 bases, there was a span of 23 bases. CDR3 size: 14 residues. Germline assignment: CDR1 SEHNR and CDR2 FQNEAQ (reference sequence). CDR3: CASILGTPTSEQFF. CDR3 DNA sequence: TGTGCCTCTATCTTAGGGACCCCCACCAGTGAGCAGTTCTTC.